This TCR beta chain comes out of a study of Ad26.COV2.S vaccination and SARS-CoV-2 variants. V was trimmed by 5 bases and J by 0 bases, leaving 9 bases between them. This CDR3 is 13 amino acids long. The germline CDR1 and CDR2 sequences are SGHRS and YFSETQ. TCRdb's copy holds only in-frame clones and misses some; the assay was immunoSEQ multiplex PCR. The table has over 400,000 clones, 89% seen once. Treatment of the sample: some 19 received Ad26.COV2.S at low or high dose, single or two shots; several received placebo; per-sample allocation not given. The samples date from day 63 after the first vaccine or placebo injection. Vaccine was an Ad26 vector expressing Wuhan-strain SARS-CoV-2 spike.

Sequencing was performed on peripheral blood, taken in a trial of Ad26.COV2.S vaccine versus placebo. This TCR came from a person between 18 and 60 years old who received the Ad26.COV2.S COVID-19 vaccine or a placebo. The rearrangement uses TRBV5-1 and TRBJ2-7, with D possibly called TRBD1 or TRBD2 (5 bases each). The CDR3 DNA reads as TGCGCCAGCAGAGGGACGCCCTCCTACGAGCAGTACTTC. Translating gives CASRGTPSYEQYF.